This T cell receptor (beta chain) came from a study of blood T cell repertoires in COVID-19. The method was immunoSEQ multiplex PCR; TCRdb's version includes in-frame clones alone and lacks a portion of them. The table shows some 95,000 clones, with 76% occurring only once. CDR3 length: 14 residues. The germline CDR1 and CDR2 sequences are MGHRA and YSYEKL. V was clipped by 7 bases and J by 3 bases, with 13 bases between them. Sequenced sample: peripheral blood. This TCR was recovered from a man in his 70s with acute or convalescent COVID-19. This chain links TRBV4-1 with TRBJ2-1, with D unclear. Here the CDR3 reads CASMSASVYNEQFF. In DNA, the CDR3 is TGCGCCAGCATGTCGGCCAGCGTCTACAATGAGCAGTTCTTC.